This TCR beta chain originates from a study of memory CD4+ T cells and cytomegalovirus serostatus. Single viable CD3+CD4+CD8-CD45RO+ cells were sorted as the memory CD4+ T cells. Using immunoSEQ multiplex PCR, the repertoire was profiled, and TCRdb retains in-frame clones only, with some absent. The data show 50,000 to 75,000 clones, approximately 78% seen once. V lost 4 bases and J lost 9; bases outside the gene matches: 9. This CDR3 is built from 13 residues. Findings and limits, study-wide: CD4+ memory repertoires contained about two fifths of the roughly 160 reported CMV TCRbeta sequences. Median bootstrapped AUC for CMV status was about 0.96 originally, just under 0.93 US-trained.

Note on this clone: What it binds is not known.

The sequenced material came from memory CD4+ T cells from blood. This clonotype was obtained from an adult in good health and CMV-seronegative. The rearrangement links TRBV5-3 to TRBJ1-2; 7 bases align to TRBD1. TRBV5-3 is placed among ORFs of uncertain function. The CDR3 region has the DNA TGTGCCAGAAGCCCGACAGGGATTAATCGCTACACCTTC. The encoded protein is CARSPTGINRYTF.